This T cell receptor beta chain was documented in a study of breast tumors, draining lymph nodes, adjacent tissues. Study-wide results and caveats: Data fit most tumor T cells coming from lymph node, expanding in tumor.

V lost 0 bases to trimming and J lost 4 bases; unmatched junction nucleotides: 12. This CDR3 is built from 20 residues. Germline V gene sequence: CDR1 DFQATT, CDR2 SNEGSKA (reference sequence). This clonotype was picked up many times. No antigen is known for it. From the multiplex PCR reads, TCRdb called clonotypes with MiXCR, one entry per CDR3 protein. The top ten clones hold 1.2% to 1.5% of a sample with under 250,000 distinct CDR3 sequences, approximately 29% of them seen once. The lymph nodes were axillary draining lymph nodes from breast cancer patients. This clonotype originated in a female donor with breast cancer. Some clones in this sample may be carry-over from other donors' samples. The rearrangement uses TRBV20-1 and TRBJ2-1; 16 nucleotides align to TRBD2. The sequencing input was axillary lymph node tissue. As DNA, the CDR3 is TGCAGTGCTAGAGATTCAGGGACTAGCGGGAGGGCCTTAATATACAATGAGCAGTTCTTC. This gives the protein CSARDSGTSGRALIYNEQFF.